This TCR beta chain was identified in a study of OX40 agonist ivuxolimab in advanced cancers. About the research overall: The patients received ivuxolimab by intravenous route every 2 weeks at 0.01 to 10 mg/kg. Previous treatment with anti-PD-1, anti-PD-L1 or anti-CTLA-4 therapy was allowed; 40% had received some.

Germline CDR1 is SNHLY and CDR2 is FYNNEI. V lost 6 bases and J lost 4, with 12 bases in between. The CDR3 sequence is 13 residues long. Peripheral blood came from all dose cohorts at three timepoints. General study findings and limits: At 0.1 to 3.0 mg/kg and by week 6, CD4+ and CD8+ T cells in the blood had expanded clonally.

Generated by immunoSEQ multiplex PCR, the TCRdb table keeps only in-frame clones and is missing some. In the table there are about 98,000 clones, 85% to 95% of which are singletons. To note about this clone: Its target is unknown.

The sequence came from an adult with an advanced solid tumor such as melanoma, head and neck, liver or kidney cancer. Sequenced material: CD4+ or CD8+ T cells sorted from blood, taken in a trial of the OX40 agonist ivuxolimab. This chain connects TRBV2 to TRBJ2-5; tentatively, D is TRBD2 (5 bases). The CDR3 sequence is CASRGTSLETQYF. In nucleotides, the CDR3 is TGTGCCAGCAGGGGCACTAGTCTAGAGACCCAGTACTTC.